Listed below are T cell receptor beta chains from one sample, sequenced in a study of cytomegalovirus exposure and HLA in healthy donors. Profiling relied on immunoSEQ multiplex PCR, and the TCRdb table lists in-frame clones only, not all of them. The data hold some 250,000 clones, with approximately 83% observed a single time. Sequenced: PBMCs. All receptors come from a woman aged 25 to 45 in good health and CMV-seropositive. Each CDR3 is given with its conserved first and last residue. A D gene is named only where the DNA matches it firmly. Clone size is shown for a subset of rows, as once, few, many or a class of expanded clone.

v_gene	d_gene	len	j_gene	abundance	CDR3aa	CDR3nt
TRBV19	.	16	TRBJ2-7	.	CASSIDRSQSAYEQYF	TGTGCCAGTAGTATAGATCGGTCGCAGAGCGCCTACGAGCAGTACTTC
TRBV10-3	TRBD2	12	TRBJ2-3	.	CAISGGGDTQYF	TGTGCCATCAGTGGCGGGGGGGATACGCAGTATTTT
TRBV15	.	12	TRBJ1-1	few	CATSVYGTEAFF	TGTGCCACCAGCGTGTACGGCACTGAAGCTTTCTTT
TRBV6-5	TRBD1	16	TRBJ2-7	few	CASSYPDQDRANEQYF	TGTGCCAGCAGTTACCCCGATCAGGACAGGGCCAACGAGCAGTACTTC
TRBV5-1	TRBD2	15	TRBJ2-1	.	CASSLGVAGNNEQFF	TGCGCCAGCAGCTTGGGGGTAGCGGGGAACAATGAGCAGTTCTTC
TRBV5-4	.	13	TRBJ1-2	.	CASSLDSLRGYTF	TGTGCCAGCAGCTTGGACAGCCTGAGAGGCTACACCTTC
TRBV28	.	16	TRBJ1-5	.	CASSSGAQPSNQPQHF	TGTGCCAGCAGCTCAGGGGCGCAACCTTCCAATCAGCCCCAGCATTTT
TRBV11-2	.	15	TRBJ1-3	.	CASSFYSMGPNTIYF	TGTGCCAGCAGCTTCTACTCTATGGGGCCTAACACCATATATTTT
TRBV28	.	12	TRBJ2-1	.	CASNTYRDEQFF	TGTGCCAGCAATACCTACAGGGATGAGCAGTTCTTC
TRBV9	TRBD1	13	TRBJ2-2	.	CASMGQPTGELFF	TGTGCCAGCATGGGACAGCCCACCGGGGAGCTGTTTTTT
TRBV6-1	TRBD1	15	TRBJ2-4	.	CASSAETGGGHIQYF	TGTGCCAGCAGTGCAGAGACAGGGGGCGGCCACATTCAGTACTTC
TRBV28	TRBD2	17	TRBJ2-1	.	CASIGLAGLSSYNEQFF	TGTGCCAGCATCGGACTAGCGGGCCTAAGCTCCTACAATGAGCAGTTCTTC
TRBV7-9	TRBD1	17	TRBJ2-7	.	CASSLELDREIHYEQYF	TGTGCCAGCAGCTTAGAATTGGACAGGGAGATACATTACGAGCAGTACTTC
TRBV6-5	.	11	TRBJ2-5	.	CASSRQETQYF	TGTGCCAGCAGCCGCCAAGAGACCCAGTACTTC
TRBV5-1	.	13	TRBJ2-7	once	CASSFSTGSKQYF	TGCGCCAGCAGCTTCTCTACAGGGAGCAAGCAGTACTTC
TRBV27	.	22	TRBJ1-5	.	CASSLSIVENITTAYSNQPQHF	TGTGCCAGCAGTTTATCGATAGTGGAGAATATTACAACTGCCTATAGCAATCAGCCCCAGCATTTT
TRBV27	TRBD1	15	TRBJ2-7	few	CASSLTGTGPYEQYF	TGTGCCAGCAGTTTAACAGGGACAGGGCCCTACGAGCAGTACTTC
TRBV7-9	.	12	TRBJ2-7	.	CASSLVHSEQYF	TGTGCCAGCAGCTTAGTTCACAGCGAGCAGTACTTC
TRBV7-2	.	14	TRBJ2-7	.	CASSLGPGSYEQYF	TGTGCCAGCAGCTTAGGTCCGGGGAGCTACGAGCAGTACTTC
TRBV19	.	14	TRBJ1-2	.	CASSSTGSNYGYTF	TGTGCCAGTAGCTCGACAGGCTCTAACTATGGCTACACCTTC
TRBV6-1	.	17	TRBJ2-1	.	CASSEMFAAGSYNEQFF	TGTGCCAGCAGTGAAATGTTTGCGGCTGGCTCCTACAATGAGCAGTTCTTC
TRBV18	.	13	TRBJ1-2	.	CASSPVRSGSYTF	TGTGCCAGCTCACCGGTCCGTTCGGGGTCCTACACCTTC
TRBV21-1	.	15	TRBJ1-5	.	CASSKVYFRVQPQHF	TGTGCCAGCAGCAAAGTGTATTTCCGGGTTCAGCCCCAGCATTTT
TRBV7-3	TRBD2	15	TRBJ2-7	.	CASSLTGTRMGEQYF	TGTGCCAGCAGCTTAACAGGGACTAGGATGGGCGAGCAGTACTTC
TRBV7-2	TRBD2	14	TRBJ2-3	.	CASRSGRRTDTQYF	TGTGCCAGCAGAAGCGGGAGGCGCACAGATACGCAGTATTTT